One and the same sample provided the 19 T cell receptor beta chains below, sequenced in a study of blood T cells in healthy people across ages. Combining a sample-barcoded 5' primer with a J-beta primer mix, a second PCR ran for roughly 7 to 12 cycles. TCRdb processed the 5' RACE reads anew with MiXCR; each CDR3 protein has one entry. The sample yields about 1.1 million distinct CDR3 sequences, less than 45% seen once. The sequenced sample was blood. The receptor set was obtained from a man aged 18 to 29 in good health.

This clonotype occurred a few times. The rearrangement links TRBV6-4 to TRBJ2-1; 9 bases map to TRBD1. This CDR3 comprises 14 residues. Germline CDR1 MRHNA, CDR2 SNTAGT. After removal of 5 bases from V and 8 bases from J, the junction contained 7 bases not matched to a gene. DNA for the CDR3: TGTGCCAGCAGTTCCGGGACAGGGACCGATGAGCAGTTCTTC. Amino acid sequence: CASSSGTGTDEQFF.

The chain joins TRBV2 to TRBJ2-1, with 11 bases lining up with TRBD1. Germline-derived CDR1 and CDR2 are SNHLY and FYNNEI. Unmatched junction bases numbered 18, after V lost 10 bases and J lost 4 bases. This CDR3 has 18 residues. In DNA, the CDR3 is TGTGCCATCTCAAGGGGGACAGGGGGAATTCGCATTTACAATGAGCAGTTCTTC. Protein sequence: CAISRGTGGIRIYNEQFF.

As concerns this clonotype: The germline gene is not matched at one end of the junction; a read error may be the cause. The rearrangement links TRBV4-3 to TRBJ1-2; 7 bases fit TRBD1. The CDR3 extends over 16 amino acids. Per the germline V gene, CDR1 is LGHNA and CDR2 is YSLEER. The CDR3 DNA follows: TGCGCCGGCAGCCAAGGAAGTCTTGGGACAGAGGATGGCTACACCTTC. It yields the protein CAGSQGSLGTEDGYTF.

The rearrangement uses TRBV12-3 or TRBV12-4 and TRBJ2-2; 13 nucleotides match TRBD2. Trimming took 9 bases from V and 6 from J; bases not matched to a gene: 7. The CDR3 totals 15 residues. The CDR3 DNA reads TGTGCCAGTACTGCGGGACTAGCGGGGTCCGGGGAGCTGTTTTTT. Translation gives CASTAGLAGSGELFF.

This chain uses TRBV7-8 with TRBJ1-1; D might be TRBD1 (5 bases). The CDR3 covers 14 residues. Germline CDR1 SGHVS, CDR2 FQNEAQ. V was trimmed by 3 bases and J by 6 bases, leaving 14 bases between them. As DNA, the CDR3 is TGTGCCAGCAGCTTTGGTGGGGCTATGGCTGAAGCTTTCTTT. Residues: CASSFGGAMAEAFF.

This clonotype was counted at least ten times. This chain joins TRBV6-2 or TRBV6-3 and TRBJ2-1; D is undetermined. CDR3 length: 15 residues. V lost 2 bases and J lost 1, with 9 bases in between. Germline V lookup: CDR1 MNHEY, CDR2 SVGEGT. This chain's CDR3 is CASSYISTSYNEQFF. CDR3 DNA: TGTGCCAGCAGTTACATCTCTACTTCCTACAATGAGCAGTTCTTC.

This clonotype was counted between two and nine times. V gene TRBV12-3 or TRBV12-4 combines with J gene TRBJ1-2, with D tentatively TRBD1 (5 bases). The CDR3 has 15 amino acids. Trimming shortened V by 1 base and J by 7 bases, and 16 bases separated the two germline ends. CDR3 in amino acids: CASSLGDSSIGGYTF. The CDR3 nucleotides are TGTGCCAGCAGTTTAGGTGACAGTTCTATCGGTGGCTACACCTTC.

The chain employs TRBV12-3 or TRBV12-4 and TRBJ2-2; no reliable D call. The length of the CDR3 is 14 residues. V lost 3 bases, J lost 8 bases, and 13 bases lay in between. The CDR3 sequence is CASSFFSGSGELFF. The CDR3 bases are TGTGCCAGCAGTTTTTTTTCCGGGTCAGGGGAGCTGTTTTTT.

This clonotype was seen only a few times. The chain combines TRBV6-5 with TRBJ1-1, with TRBD1 matching over 9 bases. The length of the CDR3 is 17 residues. CDR1 MNHEY and CDR2 SVGAGI come from the germline V gene. V trimming: 4 bases; J trimming: 4 bases; junction bases outside the gene matches: 13. This chain's CDR3 is CASSLRPGQGRSTEAFF. DNA of the CDR3: TGTGCCAGCAGTTTACGACCGGGACAGGGCAGGAGCACTGAAGCTTTCTTT.

The chain joins TRBV12-3 or TRBV12-4 to TRBJ1-1; TRBD1 aligns across 8 bases. The CDR3 contains 16 residues. V was clipped by 5 bases and J by 2 bases; unmatched bases: 10. Here the CDR3 reads CASSGPGQVFNTEAFF. The CDR3 bases are TGTGCCAGCAGTGGGCCGGGACAGGTGTTTAACACTGAAGCTTTCTTT.

This chain joins TRBV4-3 and TRBJ1-6; D ambiguous. The CDR3 is 14 amino acids. The germline V gene encodes CDR1 LGHNA and CDR2 YSLEER. The V and J ends lost 1 base and 10 bases respectively, with 11 bases between them. CDR3 amino acids: CASSQGLEVSPLHF. In DNA form, the CDR3 reads TGCGCCAGCAGCCAAGGTCTGGAGGTCTCACCCCTCCACTTT.

This chain joins TRBV10-3 and TRBJ2-1; unclear D gene. Deletions cut 4 bases from V and 6 bases from J, with 7 bases between. This CDR3 has 12 residues. The germline V gene encodes CDR1 ENHRY and CDR2 SYGVKD. DNA for the CDR3: TGTGCCATCAGTGGTACAAGCAATGAGCAGTTCTTC. This translates into CAISGTSNEQFF.

This clonotype was observed at least ten times. This chain connects TRBV12-3 or TRBV12-4 to TRBJ1-2; tentative D call: TRBD1 (6 bases). The CDR3 consists of 15 residues. Trimming took off 5 bases at V and 4 bases at J, with 17 bases between the two ends. In nucleotides, the CDR3 is TGTGCCAGCAGTGAAGTGGGGGGCCTCTTCTATGGCTACACCTTC. This gives the protein CASSEVGGLFYGYTF.

The V and J genes are TRBV5-1 and TRBJ2-5; D gene uncertain. Trimming pared 5 bases from V and 7 bases from J, leaving 12 bases between. CDR3 length: 12 amino acids. Germline V gives CDR1 SGHRS, CDR2 YFSETQ. CDR3 nucleotides: TGCGCCAGCAGTCCATCCCTTGGGACCCAGTACTTC. It translates to CASSPSLGTQYF.

The rearrangement joins TRBV19 to TRBJ2-3; D call uncertain. This CDR3 is built from 14 residues. The V and J ends lost 2 bases and 3 bases respectively, with 9 bases between them. Germline V gives CDR1 LNHDA, CDR2 SQIVND (reference sequence). The CDR3 region has the DNA TGTGCCAGTAGTATACGTTGGCGAACAGATACGCAGTATTTT. It yields the protein CASSIRWRTDTQYF.

This clonotype was counted only a few times. This chain joins TRBV27 and TRBJ2-3, with 9 bases fitting TRBD1. V shed 8 bases and J 3 bases; nucleotides not matched to a gene: 9. Germline V gives CDR1 MNHEY, CDR2 SMNVEV (reference sequence). This CDR3 region has 15 residues. DNA of the CDR3: TGTGCCAGCGGATACAGGGGGCGGACGACAGATACGCAGTATTTT. It yields the protein CASGYRGRTTDTQYF.

This clonotype was seen ten or more times. The chain employs TRBV29-1 and TRBJ2-3; D is unresolved. Germline loops: CDR1 SQVTM, CDR2 ANQGSEA. The ends were cut back, 3 bases at V and 2 bases at J, with 9 bases in the middle. The CDR3 runs 13 residues. CDR3 loop: CSVEAVPTDTQYF. The CDR3 DNA follows: TGCAGCGTTGAGGCGGTGCCCACAGATACGCAGTATTTT.

Turning to this clonotype: At one end, the junction sequence differs from germline, possibly due to a read error. The chain employs TRBV4-1 and TRBJ1-2, with TRBD1 matching 8 bases. In germline, CDR1 is MGHRA, CDR2 YSYEKL. The CDR3 has 14 residues. CDR3 nucleotides: TGCGCCAACAGCCAACCCGACAGGGGCAGTGGCTACACCTTC. Residues: CANSQPDRGSGYTF.

In this sample, this clonotype turned up a few times. The chain has TRBV5-1 and TRBJ2-3; D ambiguous. The V end lost 5 bases, the J end lost 9 bases, and 22 bases lay between the germline ends. Germline CDR1 reads SGHRS; CDR2 reads YFSETQ. This CDR3 contains 15 residues. The CDR3 sequence is CASSSNSLESETQYF. The CDR3 DNA is TGCGCCAGCAGTTCGAACTCACTCGAGTCCGAGACGCAGTATTTT.